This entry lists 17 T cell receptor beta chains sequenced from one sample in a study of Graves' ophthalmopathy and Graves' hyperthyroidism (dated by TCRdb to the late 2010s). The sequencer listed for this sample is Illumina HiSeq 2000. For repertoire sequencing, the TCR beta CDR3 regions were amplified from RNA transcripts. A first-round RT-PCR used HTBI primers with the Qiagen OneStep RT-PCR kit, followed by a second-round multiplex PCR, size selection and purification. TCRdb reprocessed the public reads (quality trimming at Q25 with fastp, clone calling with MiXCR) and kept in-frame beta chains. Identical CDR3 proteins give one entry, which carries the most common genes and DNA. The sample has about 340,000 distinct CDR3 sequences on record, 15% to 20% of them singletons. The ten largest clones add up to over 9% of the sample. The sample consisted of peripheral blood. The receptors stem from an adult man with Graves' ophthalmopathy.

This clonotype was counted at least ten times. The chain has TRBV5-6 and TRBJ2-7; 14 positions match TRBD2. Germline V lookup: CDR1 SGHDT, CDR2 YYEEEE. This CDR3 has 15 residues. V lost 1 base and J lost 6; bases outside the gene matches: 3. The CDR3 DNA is TGTGCCAGCAGCTTGAAGGGGACTAGCGGGAGCGAGCAGTACTTC. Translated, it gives CASSLKGTSGSEQYF. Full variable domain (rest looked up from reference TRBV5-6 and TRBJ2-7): DAGVTQSPTHLIKTRGQQVTLRCSPKSGHDTVSWYQQALGQGPQFIFQYYEEEERQRGNFPDRFSGHQFPNYSSELNVNALLLGDSALYLCASSLKGTSGSEQYFGPGTRLTVT.

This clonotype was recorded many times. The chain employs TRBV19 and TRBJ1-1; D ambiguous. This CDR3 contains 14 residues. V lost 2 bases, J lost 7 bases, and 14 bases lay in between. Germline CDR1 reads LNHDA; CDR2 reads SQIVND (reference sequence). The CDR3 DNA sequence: TGTGCCAGTAGTATAAAATCTTACGTACGTGAAGCTTTCTTT. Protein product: CASSIKSYVREAFF. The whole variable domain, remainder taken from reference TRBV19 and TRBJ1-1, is DGGITQSPKYLFRKEGQNVTLSCEQNLNHDAMYWYRQDPGQGLRLIYYSQIVNDFQKGDIAEGYSVSREKKESFPLTVTSAQKNPTAFYLCASSIKSYVREAFFGQGTRLTVV.

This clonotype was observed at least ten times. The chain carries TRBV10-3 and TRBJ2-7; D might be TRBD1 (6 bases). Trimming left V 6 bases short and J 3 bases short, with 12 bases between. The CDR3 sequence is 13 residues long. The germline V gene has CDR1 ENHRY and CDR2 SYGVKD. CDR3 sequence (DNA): TGTGCCATCAGCGAAGGGACATTCTACGAGCAGTACTTC. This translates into CAISEGTFYEQYF.

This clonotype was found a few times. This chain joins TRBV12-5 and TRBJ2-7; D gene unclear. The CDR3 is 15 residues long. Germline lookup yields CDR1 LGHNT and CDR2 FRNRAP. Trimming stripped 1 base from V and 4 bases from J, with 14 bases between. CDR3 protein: CASGLEKGIKYEQYF. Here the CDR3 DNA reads TGTGCTAGTGGTTTGGAGAAAGGGATCAAATACGAGCAGTACTTC.

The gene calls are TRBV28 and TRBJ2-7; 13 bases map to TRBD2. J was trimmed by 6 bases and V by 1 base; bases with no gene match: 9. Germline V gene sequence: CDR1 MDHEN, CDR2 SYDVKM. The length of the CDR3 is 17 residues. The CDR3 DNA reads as TGTGCCAGCAGTTTATTGTCACTAGCGGGAGGGCCAGGCGAGCAGTACTTC. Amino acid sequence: CASSLLSLAGGPGEQYF.

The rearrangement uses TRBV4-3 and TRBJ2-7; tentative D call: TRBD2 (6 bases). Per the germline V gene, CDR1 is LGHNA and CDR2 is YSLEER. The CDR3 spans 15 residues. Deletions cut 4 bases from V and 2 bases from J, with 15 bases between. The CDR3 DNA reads TGCGCCAGCAGCCCCGACGGGGGAGGTGCCTACGAGCAGTACTTC. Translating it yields CASSPDGGGAYEQYF.

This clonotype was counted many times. The CDR3 DNA reads TGTGCCAGCAGCCGGACTAGCGGGGGGACCACACAAGAGACCCAGTACTTC. Amino acid sequence: CASSRTSGGTTQETQYF. This chain links TRBV3-1 with TRBJ2-5, with 14 bases aligning to TRBD2. V dropped 4 bases and J dropped 2; count of bases not matched to a gene: 6. Germline V gene sequence: CDR1 LGHDT, CDR2 YNNKEL (reference sequence). This CDR3 comprises 17 residues.

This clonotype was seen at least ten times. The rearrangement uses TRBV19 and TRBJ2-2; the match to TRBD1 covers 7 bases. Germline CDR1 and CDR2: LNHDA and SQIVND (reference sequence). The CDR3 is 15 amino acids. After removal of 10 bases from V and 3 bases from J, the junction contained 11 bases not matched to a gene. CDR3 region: CATSRTGFDTGELFF. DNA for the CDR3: TGTGCCACCTCTCGGACAGGATTCGACACCGGGGAGCTGTTTTTT.

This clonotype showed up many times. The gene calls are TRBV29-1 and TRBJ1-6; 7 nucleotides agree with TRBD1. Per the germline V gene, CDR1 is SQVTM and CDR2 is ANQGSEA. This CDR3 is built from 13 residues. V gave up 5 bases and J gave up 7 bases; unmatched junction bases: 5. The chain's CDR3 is CSVSQGNNSPLHF. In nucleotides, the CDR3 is TGCAGCGTTTCACAGGGGAACAATTCACCCCTCCACTTT.

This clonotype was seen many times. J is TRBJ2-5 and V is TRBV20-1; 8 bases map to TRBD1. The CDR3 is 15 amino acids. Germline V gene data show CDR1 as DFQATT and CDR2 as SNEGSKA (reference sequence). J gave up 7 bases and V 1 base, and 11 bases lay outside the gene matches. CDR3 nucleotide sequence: TGCAGTGCTAGAGGCCCAGGGGGACAGGAGGGGACCCAGTACTTC. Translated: CSARGPGGQEGTQYF.

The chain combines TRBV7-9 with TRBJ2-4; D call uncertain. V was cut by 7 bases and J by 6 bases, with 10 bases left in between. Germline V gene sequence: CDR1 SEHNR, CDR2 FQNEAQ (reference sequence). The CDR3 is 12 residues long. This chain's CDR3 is CASIGSLNIQYF. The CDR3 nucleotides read TGTGCCAGCATAGGGTCATTAAACATTCAGTACTTC.

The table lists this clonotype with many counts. CDR3 sequence: CAWSRVGKNTEAFF. DNA for the CDR3: TGTGCCTGGAGTCGAGTCGGGAAAAACACTGAAGCTTTCTTT. V is TRBV30 and J is TRBJ1-1; D not certain. Per the germline V gene, CDR1 is GTSNPN and CDR2 is SVGIG (reference sequence). The CDR3 covers 14 residues. V shed 2 bases and J shed 2 bases, with 12 bases lying between them.

The CDR3 sequence: CASGLRETYEQYF. In DNA, the CDR3 is TGTGCTAGTGGTTTGCGAGAAACCTACGAGCAGTACTTC. The gene calls are TRBV12-5 and TRBJ2-7; unclear D gene. The CDR3 contains 13 residues. The germline gives CDR1 LGHNT, CDR2 FRNRAP. Between the trimmed V and J ends, which lost 2 bases and 2 bases, there was a span of 7 bases.

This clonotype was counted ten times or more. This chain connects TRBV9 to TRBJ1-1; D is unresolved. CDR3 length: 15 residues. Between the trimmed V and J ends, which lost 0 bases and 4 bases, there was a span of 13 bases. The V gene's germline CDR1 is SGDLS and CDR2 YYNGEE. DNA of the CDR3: TGTGCCAGCAGCGTAGAAGGTACCACCCGCACTGAAGCTTTCTTT. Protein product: CASSVEGTTRTEAFF. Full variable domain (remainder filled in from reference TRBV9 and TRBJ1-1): DSGVTQTPKHLITATGQRVTLRCSPRSGDLSVYWYQQSLDQGLQFLIQYYNGEERAKGNILERFSAQQFPDLHSELNLSSLELGDSALYFCASSVEGTTRTEAFFGQGTRLTVV.

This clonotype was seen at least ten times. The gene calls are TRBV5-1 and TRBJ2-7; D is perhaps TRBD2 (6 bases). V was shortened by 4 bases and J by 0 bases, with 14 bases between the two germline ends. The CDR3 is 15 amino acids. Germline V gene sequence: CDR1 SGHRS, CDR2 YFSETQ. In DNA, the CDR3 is TGCGCCAGCAGCATCAGCGGGCCAAACTCCTACGAGCAGTACTTC. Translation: CASSISGPNSYEQYF.

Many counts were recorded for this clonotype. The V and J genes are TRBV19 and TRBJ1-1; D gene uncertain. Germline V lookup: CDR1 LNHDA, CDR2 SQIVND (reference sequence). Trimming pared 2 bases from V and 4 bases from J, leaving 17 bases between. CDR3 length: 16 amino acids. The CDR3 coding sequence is TGTGCCAGTAGTATAAACGGGGTACAATTCGGCACTGAAGCTTTCTTT. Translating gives CASSINGVQFGTEAFF.

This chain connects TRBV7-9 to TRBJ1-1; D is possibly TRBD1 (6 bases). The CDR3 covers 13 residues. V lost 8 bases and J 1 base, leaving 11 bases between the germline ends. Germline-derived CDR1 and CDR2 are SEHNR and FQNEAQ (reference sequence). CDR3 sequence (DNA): TGTGCCAGCGAGGGGGGGGGGAACACTGAAGCTTTCTTT. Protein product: CASEGGGNTEAFF.